This TCR beta chain was identified in a study of blood T cell repertoires in COVID-19. Study-wide background: Both acute and convalescent COVID-19 samples were obtained from the United States, Italy and Spain.

This clone was seen a handful of times. Patients at the Seattle site were enrolled during active infection and followed longitudinally. In the original workflow: The assay estimated nucleated cells by amplifying reference gene primers. Sequencing was performed with immunoSEQ multiplex PCR; in TCRdb, only in-frame clones are kept and a portion is missing. That table gives V, J and clone size, and the DNA gave D and trimming. The sample records 200,000 to 300,000 clones, 81% being singletons. The sample consisted of peripheral blood. This clonotype was obtained from a woman older than 75 with COVID-19, enrolled during active disease.

CDR3 sequence: CASSLQGSNQPQHF. As DNA, the CDR3 is TGTGCCAGCAGTTTGCAGGGTAGCAATCAGCCCCAGCATTTT. The chain recombines TRBV27 with TRBJ1-5; D possibly corresponds to TRBD1 (5 bases). The CDR3 contains 14 residues. Trimming took off 3 bases at V and 0 bases at J, with 6 bases between the two ends. The germline V gene has CDR1 MNHEY and CDR2 SMNVEV (reference sequence).